A selection of T cell receptor beta chains follows, all from one sample in a study of T cell responses to AZD1222 COVID-19 vaccine. Profiled with immunoSEQ multiplex PCR; TCRdb holds only in-frame clones, not every one. The top ten clones hold about 5% of a sample with fewer than 110,000 clones, 90% of them seen once. The source was peripheral blood, collected on day 0 of AZD1222 vaccination. The source is an adult in good health. Each CDR3 is given with its conserved first and last residue. Each record gives: D gene, J gene, V gene, clone size, CDR3 protein, CDR3 DNA. D genes are given only for firm matches. Size is omitted from some rows. Given values are once, few, many or a class for expanded clones.

>TRBD2|TRBJ2-3|TRBV11-2|NA
CASTSGLAGPTDTQYF
TGTGCCAGCACCTCCGGTCTAGCGGGACCCACAGATACGCAGTATTTT
>NA|TRBJ2-6|TRBV18|once
CASSPGISGANVLTF
TGTGCCAGCTCTCCAGGGATCTCTGGGGCCAACGTCCTGACTTTC
>NA|TRBJ2-7|TRBV7-8|NA
CASSLVGISYEQYF
TGTGCCAGCAGCTTAGTCGGGATCTCCTACGAGCAGTACTTC
>NA|TRBJ1-6|TRBV7-7|NA
CASNYRETGSYNSPLHF
TGTGCCAGCAACTACAGGGAAACAGGATCCTATAATTCACCCCTCCACTTT
>NA|TRBJ2-5|TRBV7-8|NA
CASSLFQLLGETQYF
TGTGCCAGCAGCTTATTTCAACTACTAGGGGAGACCCAGTACTTC
>TRBD2|TRBJ2-1|TRBV30|once
CAWSPGLAANNEQFF
TGTGCCTGGAGTCCCGGTCTAGCGGCGAACAATGAGCAGTTCTTC
>NA|TRBJ2-7|TRBV7-9|NA
CASSPWDGYEQYF
TGTGCCAGCAGCCCCTGGGACGGCTACGAGCAGTACTTC
>TRBD1|TRBJ1-1|TRBV12-3/TRBV12-4|NA
CASRQGVNTEAFF
TGTGCCAGCAGGCAGGGGGTCAACACTGAAGCTTTCTTT
>TRBD1|TRBJ1-1|TRBV5-5|NA
CASSFPTGATEAFF
TGTGCCAGCAGCTTTCCCACAGGGGCCACTGAAGCTTTCTTT
>TRBD1|TRBJ1-2|TRBV9|NA
CASSTGQGGGYTF
TGTGCCAGCAGCACCGGACAGGGAGGCGGCTACACCTTC
>TRBD1|TRBJ1-1|TRBV7-6|NA
CASTSGTGFTEAFF
TGTGCCAGCACCTCAGGGACAGGGTTCACTGAAGCTTTCTTT
>TRBD2|TRBJ2-3|TRBV30|NA
CAWRTSGGRGTQYF
TGTGCCTGGAGGACCAGCGGGGGGAGGGGGACGCAGTATTTT
>NA|TRBJ1-1|TRBV18|once
CASSPGHRENTEAFF
TGTGCCAGCTCACCAGGCCACAGGGAGAACACTGAAGCTTTCTTT
>NA|TRBJ2-7|TRBV3-1/TRBV3-2|NA
CASSPQGESEQYF
TGTGCCAGCAGCCCCCAAGGGGAGTCCGAGCAGTACTTC
>TRBD1|TRBJ2-1|TRBV5-6|NA
CASRQGQDLLTYNEQFF
TGTGCCAGCAGGCAGGGACAGGACTTGCTGACCTACAATGAGCAGTTCTTC
>NA|TRBJ1-2|TRBV6-1|once
CASSGVWGAPNYGYTF
TGTGCCAGCAGTGGGGTCTGGGGGGCCCCCAACTATGGCTACACCTTC
>NA|TRBJ1-5|TRBV30|once
CAWCRSNQPQHF
TGTGCCTGGTGCAGGAGCAATCAGCCCCAGCATTTT
>NA|TRBJ2-7|TRBV6-1|NA
CASSELETYEQYF
TGTGCCAGCAGTGAATTAGAGACCTACGAGCAGTACTTC
>TRBD1|TRBJ2-7|TRBV6-2/TRBV6-3|once
CASSPPTQGHEQYF
TGTGCCAGCAGTCCACCCACACAGGGGCACGAGCAGTACTTC
>NA|TRBJ1-1|TRBV25-1|NA
CASSPSGLGVAEAFF
TGTGCCAGCAGTCCCAGCGGCCTGGGGGTTGCTGAAGCTTTCTTT
>NA|TRBJ2-2|TRBV11-3|NA
CASSLSATGGELFF
TGTGCCAGCAGCTTATCCGCTACGGGCGGGGAGCTGTTTTTT
>TRBD2|TRBJ2-1|TRBV5-6|NA
CASSLVLAGLNEQFF
TGTGCCAGCAGCTTGGTACTAGCGGGGCTCAATGAGCAGTTCTTC
>NA|TRBJ2-5|TRBV3-1/TRBV3-2|few
CASSQVGDETQYF
TGTGCCAGCAGCCAAGTAGGGGACGAGACCCAGTACTTC
>TRBD2|TRBJ2-3|TRBV3-1/TRBV3-2|once
CASSRGGDHTDTQYF
TGTGCCAGCAGCCGGGGGGGGGATCACACAGATACGCAGTATTTT
>NA|TRBJ1-2|TRBV4-1|NA
CASSQDLAADGYTF
TGCGCCAGCAGCCAAGATCTGGCCGCAGATGGCTACACCTTC
>TRBD2|TRBJ2-5|TRBV7-3|NA
CASSREAGRGETQYF
TGTGCCAGCAGCCGAGAAGCGGGGAGAGGAGAGACCCAGTACTTC
>NA|TRBJ1-2|TRBV14|NA
CASSYRTQGPHTF
TGTGCCAGCAGTTACAGAACGCAGGGGCCTCACACCTTC
>NA|TRBJ2-3|TRBV19|NA
CASLSSGSTQYF
TGTGCCAGCCTCTCTTCGGGATCCACGCAGTATTTT
>TRBD1|TRBJ2-3|TRBV29-1|NA
CSALRKGDRGTDTQYF
TGCAGCGCGTTGAGAAAAGGCGACAGGGGCACAGATACGCAGTATTTT
>NA|TRBJ1-3|TRBV4-2|NA
CASSQAFVSSGNTIYF
TGTGCCAGCAGCCAAGCCTTTGTTAGCTCTGGAAACACCATATATTTT
>TRBD2|TRBJ2-2|TRBV4-3|NA
CASSQDLFSGGAGTGELFF
TGCGCCAGCAGCCAAGATCTTTTCAGCGGGGGGGCTGGCACCGGGGAGCTGTTTTTT
>TRBD1|TRBJ1-1|TRBV5-4|NA
CASSSSDRVKAFF
TGTGCCAGCAGCTCCTCGGACAGGGTAAAAGCTTTCTTT